Judged by abundance, the clone carrying this TCR beta chain is medium-sized. Original handling: Reference gene primer amplification yielded estimated nucleated cell counts. TCRdb keeps only in-frame clones here, not all; method: immunoSEQ multiplex PCR. V and J calls and clone size are copied from that table; D and trimming were computed from the DNA. This table has about 20,000 clones, around 87% appearing once. These data are taken from a study of blood T cell repertoires in COVID-19. The CDR3 spans 12 residues. Germline CDR1 and CDR2: MGHDK and SYGVNS. Sequencing was performed on peripheral blood. The genes are TRBV25-1 and TRBJ1-4; D is unresolved. This TCR derives from a human donor in a cohort sampled during active COVID-19. The CDR3 DNA reads as TGTGGCTCATCACGAGGCGATGAAAAACTGTTTTTT. This sequence encodes CGSSRGDEKLFF.